This entry features one T cell receptor beta chain sequence. The sample belongs to a study of blood T cell repertoires in COVID-19. Overall study context: There were acute and convalescent COVID-19 samples, and they came from the United States, Italy and Spain.

With 6 bases removed from V and 0 bases from J, the gap between germline ends came to 14 bases. Germline CDR1 is KGHSH and CDR2 is LQKENI. The CDR3 spans 15 residues. How the authors handled the data: Estimation of nucleated cell counts relied on the amplification of reference gene primers. Method: immunoSEQ multiplex PCR; TCRdb's copy keeps in-frame clones and lacks some. The V and J calls and clone size are taken from that table; D and trimming were inferred from the DNA. This table has some 53,000 clones, over 75% appearing once. The sequence came from a man aged 65-85 years with acute or convalescent COVID-19. This rearrangement joins TRBV18 to TRBJ1-1, with TRBD1 as a possible D gene (5 bases). Sequenced input: peripheral blood. CDR3 amino acids: CASSSGRGMNTEAFF. CDR3 nucleotides: TGTGCCAGCTCGTCCGGAAGGGGTATGAACACTGAAGCTTTCTTT.